This is a list of T cell receptor beta chains from one sample in a study of CD8+ T cells in alopecia areata. The data were produced by immunoSEQ multiplex PCR, yet TCRdb's version contains in-frame clones alone and is incomplete. The sample contains about 110,000 clones, about 60% of which appear only once. Material for sequencing was NKG2D-low CD8+ T cells sorted from blood. Receptors were obtained from a human donor with alopecia areata. The conserved cysteine and the conserved F or W are not part of the CDR3 here. Rows may omit the clone size; those that give it use once, few, many or a size class.

V	size	J	CDR3
TRBV2	-	TRBJ2-7	ASRVRGTSSSYEQY
TRBV7-7	-	TRBJ2-7	ASSLAPGPNYEQY
TRBV7-9	-	TRBJ2-1	ASSLGPWQF
TRBV28	-	TRBJ1-5	ASRPHEGQRRGAQH
TRBV4-2	once	TRBJ2-7	ASSQETRGPLSYEQY
TRBV28	-	TRBJ1-2	ASSRTGGYYGYT
TRBV6-6	-	TRBJ2-5	ASSRLVNGETQY
TRBV15	-	TRBJ1-1	ATSTGRVTEAF
TRBV4-1	few	TRBJ2-7	ASSQAFGGWYEQY
TRBV6-5	-	TRBJ1-5	ASSRTGDSNQPQH